The TCR beta chain described here comes from a study of OX40 agonist ivuxolimab in advanced cancers. Study-level background: The costimulatory receptor OX40 (CD134) was targeted by ivuxolimab, a fully human IgG2 agonistic monoclonal antibody. Intravenous ivuxolimab was administered to patients every 2 weeks at six dose levels: 0.01, 0.1, 0.3, 1.5, 3 and 10 mg/kg. Of the roughly 51 patients in dose escalation, about 20 had hepatocellular carcinoma, some 15 had melanoma, 9 had renal cell carcinoma and 9 had head and neck cancer. In the dose-escalation cohort, about four fifths of patients were male, and the mean age was around 65 years with a range of roughly 23 to 79. Prior anti-PD-1, anti-PD-L1 or anti-CTLA-4 therapy was permitted, and 30% to 45% of dose-escalation patients had received checkpoint inhibitors. Partial responses were achieved by three dose-escalation patients, of whom one had hepatocellular carcinoma and two had cutaneous melanoma. Peripheral TCRbeta sequencing aimed to test whether ivuxolimab altered TCR sequence diversity and caused clonal T-cell expansion. The paper describes the monotherapy dose-escalation part (N of about 47 patients) of the phase I trial of ivuxolimab.

Patients with a history of autoimmune disease or receiving systemic immunosuppression were excluded from the trial. In every dose cohort, peripheral blood was drawn for TCR sequencing at baseline, cycle 4 day 1, and cycle 7 day 1. Samples were obtained from an open-label, multicenter, first-in-human phase I dose-escalation trial of ivuxolimab. Adults with locally advanced or metastatic head and neck squamous cell, hepatocellular, melanoma or renal cell carcinoma were enrolled in the trial. CD4+ and CD8+ T cells were sorted separately from peripheral blood before TCR sequencing. There are 14 amino acids in the CDR3, from cysteine to phenylalanine inclusive. Just the 42-base CDR3 DNA is kept, in frame starting at base 1. Points on this clone: Its target antigen remains unknown. Within one base of it there is no much larger clone, and no base qualities were kept.

Here is what the overall study found, with its caveats: Partial responders in the 0.1-3.0 mg/kg groups had among the lowest normalized peripheral clonal expansion, especially among CD8+ T cells. Low levels of normalized T-cell clonal expansion were also seen in some nonresponding patients. Antigen specificity was not determined for the clonally expanded peripheral T cells. After ivuxolimab, expanded clones were on average more numerous among CD8+ T cells than among CD4+ T cells. At doses from 0.1 to 3.0 mg/kg, clonal expansion was seen in both CD4+ and CD8+ blood T cells between baseline and week 6.

For sequencing of the TCRbeta CDR3 region, genomic DNA was extracted from the sorted cells. The immunoSEQ Assay was used for sequencing of TCRbeta CDR3 regions. TCRdb re-hosts the immuneACCESS table, in-frame sequences only. Its copies lack some clones; in the studies checked, an unresolved V gene accounts for under half of them, and the cause for the rest is not known. In this sample the table shows approximately 60,000 clones, more than 75% of which occur a single time. The ten largest clones take up under 0.5% of the sample. The receptor's source is an adult with an advanced solid tumor such as melanoma, head and neck, liver or kidney cancer. The sequences come from CD4+ or CD8+ T cells sorted from blood, collected in a trial of the OX40 agonist ivuxolimab. The rearrangement joined TRBV12-2 to TRBJ1-2; TRBD1 is the table's D call and was not checked against the DNA. TRBV12-2 is flagged as a pseudogene. CDR3 region: CASRQEGAGYGYTF. Read as DNA, the sequence is TGTGCAAGTCGTCAGGAGGGGGCGGGCTATGGCTACACCTTC.